The clone carrying this T cell receptor (beta chain) was counted a few times. The antigen is not known. Each sample had at least 6.5 million PBMCs isolated. This sample stems from a study of blood T cells in healthy people across ages. Study results and caveats: Unsorted PBMCs ruled out conclusive naive versus antigen-experienced comparison. With age, beta diversity per million T cells declined roughly linearly, significantly by 30 to 50. Unknown donor CMV status possibly confounded expanded clonotype changes.

A second PCR, run for 7 to 11 cycles, used a sample-barcoded 5' primer plus a J-beta primer mix. One entry per CDR3 protein, called by TCRdb with MiXCR from the 5' RACE reads. Of 650,000 to 1,000,000 distinct CDR3 sequences in the sample, 30% to 45% were seen once. This receptor was taken from a man aged 18 to 30 in good health. Specimen: blood.

The CDR3 here is CASSTVGTSGGAYNEQFF. CDR3 DNA sequence: TGTGCCAGCAGCACGGTCGGGACTAGCGGGGGGGCCTACAATGAGCAGTTCTTC. This chain uses TRBV28 with TRBJ2-1; 16 bases agree with TRBD2. CDR3 size: 18 residues. J lost 2 bases, V lost 6 bases, and 7 bases had no gene match. The germline V gene encodes CDR1 MDHEN and CDR2 SYDVKM.